The T cell receptor beta chain under discussion was sequenced for a study of T cell repertoires in cytomegalovirus infection. Study-level information: Indicated by public TCR beta signatures were CMV infection and matching HLA type.

TCRdb reprocessed the reads with MiXCR, giving one entry per CDR3 protein. Of a few hundred thousand distinct CDR3 sequences in the sample, 9.5% were seen once. Trimming shortened V by 4 bases and J by 7 bases, and 16 bases separated the two germline ends. The germline V gene encodes CDR1 MNHGY and CDR2 SAAAGT. CDR3 length equals 14 residues. Comments on this clonotype: Its antigen is unknown.

Study results and caveats: People with CMV and the relevant HLA were identified by cumulative public TCR beta family frequency. Ex vivo, HLA-C-restricted CMV-specific TCR beta clonotypes prevailed over the rest of the response.

Sample: PBMCs. The rearrangement uses TRBV6-8 and TRBJ2-5, with a tentative D call TRBD1 (5 bases). The TCR comes from a human donor in good health (CMV status not recorded). Some clones in this sample may be carry-over from other donors' samples. The CDR3 here is CASSWGRKGWTQYF. In DNA, the CDR3 is TGTGCCAGCAGTTGGGGTAGGAAGGGGTGGACCCAGTACTTC.